This TCR beta chain is drawn from a study of cytotoxic CD8 clonotypes in ibrutinib-treated CLL. Study in general: Included were 11 to 12 relapsed/refractory and roughly 15 treatment-naive patients, of whom about 18 were IGHV unmutated. Study-level points and caveats: At the start, clonality exceeded age-matched healthy donors and followed circulating CD8+ T-cell counts.

Cryopreserved PBMCs yielded around 2 micrograms of genomic DNA for TCR beta libraries. The sequencing depth, 1 in 200,000 to 1 in 1 million T cells, was the target. The table came from immunoSEQ multiplex PCR; TCRdb's copy has only in-frame clones and leaves some out. The table includes 140,000 to 150,000 clones, 60% to 85% detected once. A note on this clone: What it recognizes is unknown. Being one base from a much bigger clone, this may be a read error. The sample has other DNA sequences that encode this CDR3 too.

This CDR3 region has 13 residues. Per the germline V gene, CDR1 is SGHDT and CDR2 is YYEEEE. The ends were cut back, 2 bases at V and 5 bases at J, with 8 bases in the middle. The chain employs TRBV5-6 and TRBJ1-5, with TRBD1 as a possible D gene (6 bases). The source was PBMCs, collected after 24 months of ibrutinib treatment. The receptor's source is a human donor with chronic lymphocytic leukemia. In DNA form, the CDR3 reads TGTGCCAGCAGCTTAGGGGGGTATCAGCCCCAGCATTTT. Translating it yields CASSLGGYQPQHF.